The present entry profiles one T cell receptor beta chain with its context. These data belong to a study of control samples from healthy donors and cancer patients. The CDR3 sequence is 17 residues long. The germline CDR1 and CDR2 sequences are SGHDT and YYEEEE. With 0 bases clipped from V and 6 bases from J, the junction kept 13 bases outside the gene matches. Using immunoSEQ multiplex PCR, the repertoire was profiled, and TCRdb retains in-frame clones only, with some absent. This repertoire shows tens of thousands of clones, just under 90% found once; its top ten account for 5.5%. The sequence derives from a man aged 50 to 59 in good health. Sample: blood. The genes are TRBV5-6 and TRBJ2-7; 9 bases match TRBD1. The CDR3: CASSLGLGQGGRGEQYF. CDR3 in DNA: TGTGCCAGCAGCTTGGGGCTGGGACAGGGTGGGAGGGGCGAGCAGTACTTC. The whole variable domain, remainder taken from reference TRBV5-6 and TRBJ2-7, is DAGVTQSPTHLIKTRGQQVTLRCSPKSGHDTVSWYQQALGQGPQFIFQYYEEEERQRGNFPDRFSGHQFPNYSSELNVNALLLGDSALYLCASSLGLGQGGRGEQYFGPGTRLTVT.